This TCR beta chain was captured by sequencing in a study of T cell responses to AZD1222 COVID-19 vaccine. V was clipped by 3 bases and J by 5 bases, with 11 bases between them. Germline CDR1 and CDR2: MGHRA and YSYEKL. This CDR3 contains 14 residues. The assay was immunoSEQ multiplex PCR, and TCRdb's table has in-frame clones only and misses some. The repertoire has about 91,000 clones, approximately 90% of them found once; the top ten carry roughly 3.1%. The sequence came from an adult who received the AZD1222 COVID-19 vaccine. The input for sequencing was peripheral blood, taken 28 days after the second AZD1222 dose. This rearrangement joins TRBV4-1 to TRBJ1-5; D is ambiguous. The CDR3 here is CASSHNSADQPQHF. The CDR3 coding sequence is TGCGCCAGCAGCCATAACAGTGCGGATCAGCCCCAGCATTTT.